A single sample gave rise to the 27 T cell receptor beta chains below, sequenced in a study of T cell repertoires in cytomegalovirus infection. These receptors' targets are unknown. One entry per CDR3 protein, called by TCRdb with MiXCR from the reads. The table includes around 900,000 distinct CDR3 sequences, around 32% detected once. This specimen consisted of cultured CD8+ T cells from PBMCs, obtained from culture after CMV antigen stimulation. The source is a human donor in good health (CMV status not recorded). Some clones in this sample may be carry-over from other donors' samples.

In this sample, this clonotype turned up a few times. The J gene is TRBJ2-1, the V gene TRBV7-9, with 8 bases identical to TRBD1. Looked up from germline, CDR1 is SEHNR and CDR2 is FQNEAQ (reference sequence). V trimming: 7 bases; J trimming: 7 bases; junction bases outside the gene matches: 18. CDR3 size: 17 residues. The CDR3 here is CASTQGWQGAVWNEQFF. CDR3 coding DNA: TGTGCCAGCACCCAAGGTTGGCAGGGGGCTGTTTGGAATGAGCAGTTCTTC.

This clonotype turned up a few times. The rearrangement links TRBV7-6 to TRBJ2-3, with D possibly TRBD2 on 6 matching bases. Germline CDR1 reads SGHVS; CDR2 reads FNYEAQ. Trimming left V 6 bases short and J 5 bases short, with 12 bases between. The CDR3 has 13 residues. The CDR3 DNA follows: TGTGCCAGCAGGGGCTTGGGGGGAGATACGCAGTATTTT. Its protein product is CASRGLGGDTQYF.

The sample holds many counts of this clonotype. The chain employs TRBV27 and TRBJ1-2; a possible D gene is TRBD1 (5 bases). The CDR3 loop spans 14 amino acids. Trimming pared 0 bases from V and 3 bases from J, leaving 8 bases between. Germline loops: CDR1 MNHEY, CDR2 SMNVEV (reference sequence). CDR3 coding DNA: TGTGCCAGCAGTTTATCCCAGGGTTACTATGGCTACACCTTC. It specifies CASSLSQGYYGYTF.

Points on this clonotype: Mismatch with germline at one junction end may stem from a read error. The chain recombines TRBV18 with TRBJ2-3; no clear D. The CDR3 extends over 16 amino acids. Germline V gene sequence: CDR1 KGHSH, CDR2 LQKENI. CDR3 sequence: CVSSPLDVSTTDTQYF. As DNA, the CDR3 is TGTGTCAGCTCACCTCTTGACGTGAGTACCACAGATACGCAGTATTTT.

This clonotype has a count of ten or more. The chain couples TRBV7-8 to TRBJ2-1, with 7 nucleotides matching TRBD1. Trimming removed 0 bases from V and 12 bases from J; junction bases left unmatched: 8. The CDR3 totals 14 residues. Germline CDR1 is SGHVS and CDR2 is FQNEAQ. The CDR3 here is CASSLARDRGSQFF. CDR3 nucleotides: TGTGCCAGCAGCTTAGCCAGGGACAGAGGTTCGCAGTTCTTC.

This clonotype occurred a few times. V and J are TRBV20-1 and TRBJ2-7; D is perhaps TRBD1 or TRBD2 (6 bases each). Germline V gene sequence: CDR1 DFQATT, CDR2 SNEGSKA (reference sequence). The CDR3 runs to 13 residues. Trimming took 0 bases from V and 2 from J, leaving 8 bases between them. CDR3 sequence (DNA): TGCAGTGCTAGAGAAGGGGGGACCTACGAGCAGTACTTC. As protein: CSAREGGTYEQYF.

This clonotype was picked up many times. J is TRBJ2-1 and V is TRBV10-3; TRBD1 matches 11 bases. The CDR3 has 16 amino acids. V lost 8 bases, J lost 2 bases, and 8 bases stayed unmatched. Per germline, CDR1 ENHRY and CDR2 SYGVKD. The CDR3 nucleotides read TGTGCCATCTCCTCGGAGGGACAGGGGGCCTACAATGAGCAGTTCTTC. Amino acid sequence: CAISSEGQGAYNEQFF.

This chain links TRBV27 with TRBJ1-6; 7 bases are shared with TRBD1. The CDR3 is 15 residues long. After removal of 3 bases from V and 9 bases from J, the junction contained 8 bases not matched to a gene. Germline V lookup: CDR1 MNHEY, CDR2 SMNVEV (reference sequence). CDR3 bases: TGTGCCAGCAGTTTGTCTAGACAGGGTGGTTCACCCCTCCACTTT. This translates into CASSLSRQGGSPLHF.

This clonotype was seen a handful of times. The rearrangement links TRBV7-6 to TRBJ1-1; D might be TRBD1 (5 bases). The CDR3 spans 12 residues. Germline lookup yields CDR1 SGHVS and CDR2 FNYEAQ. V was cut by 2 bases and J by 12 bases, with 13 bases left in between. The CDR3 protein is CASSLSEGASFF. DNA of the CDR3: TGTGCCAGCAGCTTATCGGAAGGGGCCTCTTTCTTT.

The V gene is TRBV6-6, the J gene TRBJ1-4, with TRBD1 matching over 7 bases. Germline V gene data show CDR1 as MNHNY and CDR2 as SVGAGI (reference sequence). V lost 10 bases to trimming and J lost 6 bases; unmatched junction nucleotides: 11. The CDR3 contains 14 residues. CDR3 protein: CANRGWDGDEKLFF. As DNA, the CDR3 is TGTGCCAACAGGGGTTGGGACGGCGATGAAAAACTGTTTTTT.

This chain links TRBV6-1 with TRBJ1-1, with 8 bases that match TRBD1. Germline V gene lookup returns CDR1 MNHNS and CDR2 SASEGT. Trimming took 7 bases from V and 4 from J; bases not matched to a gene: 2. The CDR3 length is 12 residues. CDR3 sequence (DNA): TGTGCCAGCATTACAGGGGGCACTGAAGCTTTCTTT. Encoded protein: CASITGGTEAFF.

The J gene is TRBJ2-1, the V gene TRBV6-2 or TRBV6-3; no reliable D call. V lost 0 bases, J lost 12 bases, and 12 bases lay in between. The V gene's germline CDR1 is MNHEY and CDR2 SVGEGT. The CDR3 loop spans 13 amino acids. CDR3 amino acids: CASSYSVTSGQFF. The CDR3 coding sequence is TGTGCCAGCAGTTACTCAGTTACGTCTGGGCAGTTCTTC.

The rearrangement uses TRBV29-1 and TRBJ1-5; D gene unclear. Deletions cut 7 bases from V and 4 bases from J, with 11 bases between. The CDR3 is 12 amino acids. Germline assignment: CDR1 SQVTM and CDR2 ANQGSEA. Here the CDR3 DNA reads TGCAGCGCTGGGAGGGATAATCAGCCCCAGCATTTT. This codes for CSAGRDNQPQHF.

This clonotype was recorded at least ten times. The chain carries TRBV7-8 and TRBJ2-2; 7 nucleotides line up with TRBD1. V shed 6 bases and J 2 bases; nucleotides not matched to a gene: 9. The CDR3 runs 16 residues. Germline assignment: CDR1 SGHVS and CDR2 FQNEAQ. In DNA, the CDR3 is TGTGCCAGCAGGTCCCTAGACAGGGACAACACCGGGGAGCTGTTTTTT. Protein sequence: CASRSLDRDNTGELFF. Combining the CDR3 with reference TRBV7-8 and TRBJ2-2 gives the whole variable domain GAGVSQSPRYKVAKRGQDVALRCDPISGHVSLFWYQQALGQGPEFLTYFQNEAQLDKSGLPSDRFFAERPEGSVSTLKIQRTQQEDSAVYLCASRSLDRDNTGELFFGEGSRLTVL.

This clonotype was seen ten or more times. The chain joins TRBV7-6 to TRBJ2-3; 14 bases line up with TRBD2. The CDR3 covers 18 residues. V lost 3 bases to trimming and J lost 1 base; unmatched junction nucleotides: 6. Germline CDR1 is SGHVS and CDR2 is FNYEAQ. The CDR3 reads CASSLRTSGGQGTDTQYF. Here the CDR3 DNA reads TGTGCCAGCAGCTTGAGGACTAGCGGGGGGCAGGGCACAGATACGCAGTATTTT. Drawing the rest from reference TRBV7-6 and TRBJ2-3, the complete variable domain is GAGVSQSPRYKVTKRGQDVALRCDPISGHVSLYWYRQALGQGPEFLTYFNYEAQQDKSGLPNDRFSAERPEGSISTLTIQRTEQRDSAMYRCASSLRTSGGQGTDTQYFGPGTRLTVL.

This clonotype was seen a handful of times. V usage is TRBV5-6 and J usage is TRBJ2-6; 7 nucleotides match TRBD1. Trimming took 10 bases from V and 0 from J; bases not matched to a gene: 10. The CDR3 sequence is 16 residues long. Germline-derived CDR1 and CDR2 are SGHDT and YYEEEE. The CDR3 region has the DNA TGTGCCTCTTCGACAGGGTTAAACTCTGGGGCCAACGTCCTGACTTTC. Protein sequence: CASSTGLNSGANVLTF.

This clonotype was recorded a few times. This rearrangement joins TRBV20-1 to TRBJ2-1; a possible D gene is TRBD1 (5 bases). The CDR3 is made up of 16 amino acids. The ends were cut back, 3 bases at V and 4 bases at J, with 19 bases in the middle. Germline CDR1 reads DFQATT; CDR2 reads SNEGSKA (reference sequence). CDR3 protein: CSASSPGQGSYNEQFF. The CDR3, as DNA: TGCAGTGCTAGCAGTCCAGGACAAGGCTCATACAATGAGCAGTTCTTC.

The rearrangement uses TRBV19 and TRBJ2-2; D possibly corresponds to TRBD1 (6 bases). The CDR3 is made up of 14 amino acids. The V gene's germline CDR1 is LNHDA and CDR2 SQIVND (reference sequence). V was shortened by 5 bases and J by 4 bases, with 11 bases between the two germline ends. The CDR3 DNA is TGTGCCAGTAGTCTAATGGACAGCACCGGGGAGCTGTTTTTT. It translates to CASSLMDSTGELFF.

The V gene is TRBV9, the J gene TRBJ2-3; the match to TRBD2 covers 8 bases. This CDR3 is built from 15 residues. Trimming removed 0 bases from V and 3 bases from J; junction bases left unmatched: 3. Germline loops: CDR1 SGDLS, CDR2 YYNGEE. The CDR3 sequence: CASSVDGGATDTQYF. The DNA for the CDR3 is TGTGCCAGCAGCGTAGACGGGGGGGCAACAGATACGCAGTATTTT.

In its sample, this clonotype was seen many times. The J gene is TRBJ1-5, the V gene TRBV12-3 or TRBV12-4; TRBD1 aligns across 7 bases. This CDR3 region has 13 residues. V gave up 6 bases and J gave up 7 bases; unmatched junction bases: 6. CDR3 DNA sequence: TGTGCCAGCAGCCACAGGGGAGTGCAGCCCCAGCATTTT. Translated: CASSHRGVQPQHF.

The CDR3 is CASSSGVAGNTIYF. CDR3 in DNA: TGTGCCAGCAGTTCCGGGGTTGCTGGAAACACCATATATTTT. The chain employs TRBV27 and TRBJ1-3; D call uncertain. The CDR3 spans 14 residues. The germline V gene encodes CDR1 MNHEY and CDR2 SMNVEV (reference sequence). Trimming cost V 4 bases and J 2 bases, with 9 bases left between them.

In this sample, this clonotype turned up many times. The V gene is TRBV7-6, the J gene TRBJ2-7, with 7 bases that match TRBD1. J was trimmed by 5 bases and V by 5 bases; bases with no gene match: 15. This CDR3 is 16 amino acids long. The germline CDR1 and CDR2 sequences are SGHVS and FNYEAQ. CDR3 nucleotide sequence: TGTGCCAGCAGCCGAAACTTACCGGGACAGTGGGACGAGCAGTACTTC. This sequence encodes CASSRNLPGQWDEQYF. Full variable domain (outside the CDR3, taken from reference TRBV7-6 and TRBJ2-7): GAGVSQSPRYKVTKRGQDVALRCDPISGHVSLYWYRQALGQGPEFLTYFNYEAQQDKSGLPNDRFSAERPEGSISTLTIQRTEQRDSAMYRCASSRNLPGQWDEQYFGPGTRLTVT.

CDR3 bases: TGTGCCACCAGTGATTCCGCAGCAGATACGCAGTATTTT. It specifies CATSDSAADTQYF. The chain recombines TRBV24-1 with TRBJ2-3; D is uncertain. CDR3 size: 13 residues. The germline V and J ends were trimmed by 2 bases and 4 bases, with 6 bases remaining between them. Germline V gene lookup returns CDR1 KGHDR and CDR2 SFDVKD.

In its sample, this clonotype was seen once. The V and J genes are TRBV6-6 and TRBJ1-5; possible D gene TRBD1, 5 bases. The CDR3 runs 19 residues. V dropped 2 bases and J dropped 2 bases, with 22 bases sitting between them. Germline assignment: CDR1 MNHNY and CDR2 SVGAGI (reference sequence). This CDR3 is CASSYPRGGSKDGNQPQHF. Here the CDR3 DNA reads TGTGCCAGCAGTTACCCTAGGGGAGGGAGTAAGGACGGCAATCAGCCCCAGCATTTT.

This clonotype was seen repeatedly, ten times or more. The chain has TRBV19 and TRBJ1-4, with D perhaps matching TRBD1 (6 bases). The CDR3 is made up of 14 amino acids. Between the trimmed V and J ends, which lost 5 bases and 7 bases, there was a span of 14 bases. Germline-derived CDR1 and CDR2 are LNHDA and SQIVND (reference sequence). The DNA of the CDR3 is TGTGCCAGTAGTTTAGGGGGGCGCGGTGAAAAACTGTTTTTT. It yields the protein CASSLGGRGEKLFF. Supplemented by reference TRBV19 and TRBJ1-4, the full variable domain reads DGGITQSPKYLFRKEGQNVTLSCEQNLNHDAMYWYRQDPGQGLRLIYYSQIVNDFQKGDIAEGYSVSREKKESFPLTVTSAQKNPTAFYLCASSLGGRGEKLFFGSGTQLSVL.

The rearrangement uses TRBV27 and TRBJ1-3; 7 bases fit TRBD1. Germline V gene data show CDR1 as MNHEY and CDR2 as SMNVEV (reference sequence). The CDR3 totals 15 residues. V was pared by 5 bases and J by 0 bases, with 4 bases of the junction left unmatched. The CDR3 region is CASSPGGRSGNTIYF. In DNA form, the CDR3 reads TGTGCCAGCAGTCCAGGGGGTCGCTCTGGAAACACCATATATTTT.

This clonotype was picked up many times. This chain uses TRBV7-9 with TRBJ2-3, with a possible D match to TRBD1 (6 bases). Germline V gene sequence: CDR1 SEHNR, CDR2 FQNEAQ (reference sequence). V gave up 10 bases and J gave up 6 bases, with 29 bases separating them. This CDR3 has 17 amino acids. The DNA of the CDR3 is TGTGCCACAAACAACGGCGGACAGATCGTGCACATGGATACGCAGTATTTT. Its translation: CATNNGGQIVHMDTQYF.